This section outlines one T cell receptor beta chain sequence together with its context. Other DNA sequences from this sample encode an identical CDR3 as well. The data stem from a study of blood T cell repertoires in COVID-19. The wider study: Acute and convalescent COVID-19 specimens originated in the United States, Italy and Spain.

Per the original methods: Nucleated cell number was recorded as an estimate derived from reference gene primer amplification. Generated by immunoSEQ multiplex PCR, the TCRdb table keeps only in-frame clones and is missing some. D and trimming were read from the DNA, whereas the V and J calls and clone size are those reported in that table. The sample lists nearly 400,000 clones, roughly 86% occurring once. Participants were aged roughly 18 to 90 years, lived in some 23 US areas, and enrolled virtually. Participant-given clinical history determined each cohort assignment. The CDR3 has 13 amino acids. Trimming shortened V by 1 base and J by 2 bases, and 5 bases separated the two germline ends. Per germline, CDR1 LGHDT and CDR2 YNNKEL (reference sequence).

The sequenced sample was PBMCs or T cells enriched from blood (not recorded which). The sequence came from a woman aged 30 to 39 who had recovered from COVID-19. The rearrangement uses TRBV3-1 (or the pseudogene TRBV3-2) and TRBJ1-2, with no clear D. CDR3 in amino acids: CASSQARNYGYTF. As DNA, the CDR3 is TGTGCCAGCAGCCAAGCGAGAAACTATGGCTACACCTTC.